The next 18 T cell receptor beta chains were all read from a single sample in a study of early T cells in non-severe SARS-CoV-2 infection. TCRdb re-derived calls from the 5' RACE reads in MiXCR, one entry per CDR3 protein. This table has tens of thousands of distinct CDR3 sequences, about 4.6% appearing once. Material: whole blood. Source of these receptors: an adult who was a healthcare worker with PCR-confirmed SARS-CoV-2 infection or an uninfected control (not recorded which).

This clonotype was counted many times. The J gene is TRBJ1-1, the V gene TRBV5-1, with D maybe TRBD1 (5 bases). This CDR3 is 13 amino acids long. V was cut by 0 bases and J by 5 bases, with 8 bases left in between. Germline V gene lookup returns CDR1 SGHRS and CDR2 YFSETQ. CDR3 sequence reads: CASSLGRETEAFF. CDR3 in DNA: TGCGCCAGCAGCTTGGGCAGGGAAACTGAAGCTTTCTTT.

CDR3 sequence reads: CASRSGGADEQFF. CDR3 bases: TGTGCCAGCAGGAGCGGGGGGGCCGATGAGCAGTTCTTC. The rearrangement uses TRBV28 and TRBJ2-1; 10 bases fit TRBD2. Trimming took 6 bases from V and 8 from J; bases not matched to a gene: 4. Germline CDR1 reads MDHEN; CDR2 reads SYDVKM. The CDR3 is 13 amino acids.

In this sample, this clonotype turned up a few times. The chain couples TRBV4-3 to TRBJ2-1, with 7 bases fitting TRBD2. The CDR3 contains 12 residues. Trimming at V came to 4 bases and at J to 8 bases, leaving 2 bases not matched to a gene. Germline V gene sequence: CDR1 LGHNA, CDR2 YSLEER. The CDR3 protein is CASSPGGYEQFF. The CDR3 bases are TGCGCCAGCAGCCCCGGGGGGTATGAGCAGTTCTTC.

This clonotype came up many times. The chain carries TRBV2 and TRBJ2-7, with TRBD1 matching over 7 bases. The CDR3 totals 13 residues. Losses at the gene ends were 6 bases for V and 4 bases for J; bases not matched to a gene: 6. CDR1 is SNHLY and CDR2 is FYNNEI in the germline V gene. The chain's CDR3 is CASRRGQLYEQYF. The CDR3 DNA follows: TGTGCCAGCAGACGGGGACAGCTTTACGAGCAGTACTTC.

This clonotype was picked up many times. The chain links TRBV19 to TRBJ1-5; D unclear. This CDR3 is 14 amino acids long. The V gene lost 2 bases and the J gene lost 7 bases, with 12 bases spanning the gap. Germline CDR1 is LNHDA and CDR2 is SQIVND (reference sequence). CDR3 in amino acids: CASSISLNQQPQHF. CDR3 nucleotide sequence: TGTGCCAGTAGTATAAGCCTAAACCAGCAGCCCCAGCATTTT.

This clonotype was counted many times. This chain links TRBV19 with TRBJ1-2; tentatively, D is TRBD1 (5 bases). Between the trimmed V and J ends, which lost 5 bases and 8 bases, there was a span of 12 bases. Germline CDR1 is LNHDA and CDR2 is SQIVND (reference sequence). The CDR3 length is 12 residues. CDR3 nucleotide sequence: TGTGCCAGTAGTGAGACAGCAGGCGGCTACACCTTC. Its protein is CASSETAGGYTF.

This clonotype has a count of ten or more. The V gene is TRBV7-6, the J gene TRBJ2-7, with TRBD2 identical over 9 bases. The length of the CDR3 is 15 residues. Germline V gene sequence: CDR1 SGHVS, CDR2 FNYEAQ. Trimming removed 5 bases from V and 4 bases from J; junction bases left unmatched: 9. In DNA, the CDR3 is TGTGCCAGCAGCCTGGTGGCTAGCGGGGCATACGAGCAGTACTTC. It yields the protein CASSLVASGAYEQYF.

This clonotype occurred many times. The CDR3 reads CASSPDSSEKLFF. The CDR3 DNA sequence: TGTGCCAGCTCACCAGACAGCTCTGAAAAACTGTTTTTT. The chain joins TRBV18 to TRBJ1-4; maybe TRBD1 (5 bases). Trimming took off 2 bases at V and 7 bases at J, with 8 bases between the two ends. The germline V gene encodes CDR1 KGHSH and CDR2 LQKENI. The CDR3 is made up of 13 amino acids.

This clonotype was seen at least ten times. The gene calls are TRBV6-5 and TRBJ2-7; D uncertain. The length of the CDR3 is 14 residues. V was pared by 0 bases and J by 7 bases, with 13 bases between. CDR1 MNHEY and CDR2 SVGAGI come from the germline V gene. In DNA, the CDR3 is TGTGCCAGCAGTTACTCTCCCGGGTTGGGTGAGCAGTACTTC. It translates to CASSYSPGLGEQYF.

This clonotype was recorded a few times. This chain links TRBV3-1 with TRBJ2-5; D gene uncertain. This CDR3 has 13 residues. Trimming shortened V by 4 bases and J by 2 bases, and 8 bases separated the two germline ends. The germline V gene has CDR1 LGHDT and CDR2 YNNKEL (reference sequence). The CDR3 here is CASSLGVQETQYF. In nucleotides, the CDR3 is TGTGCCAGCAGCCTCGGAGTGCAAGAGACCCAGTACTTC.

Ten or more counts support this clonotype. This sequence joins TRBV4-1 and TRBJ1-6, with 7 bases fitting TRBD1. Germline CDR1 MGHRA, CDR2 YSYEKL. The length of the CDR3 is 18 residues. Trimming removed 0 bases from V and 0 bases from J; junction bases left unmatched: 5. The CDR3 nucleotides read TGCGCCAGCAGCCAAGAGGGCAGGGGGAGCTCCTATAATTCACCCCTCCACTTT. Its translation is CASSQEGRGSSYNSPLHF.

In this sample, this clonotype turned up many times. V usage is TRBV3-1 and J usage is TRBJ2-7, with 9 bases matching TRBD2. Germline-derived CDR1 and CDR2 are LGHDT and YNNKEL (reference sequence). This CDR3 has 14 amino acids. Unmatched junction bases numbered 3, after V lost 1 base and J lost 5 bases. CDR3 in amino acids: CASSQGSGSDEQYF. DNA for the CDR3: TGTGCCAGCAGCCAAGGTAGCGGGAGTGACGAGCAGTACTTC.

The gene calls are TRBV2 and TRBJ1-3; the D gene is possibly TRBD1 (6 bases). The CDR3 runs to 16 residues. CDR1 SNHLY and CDR2 FYNNEI come from the germline V gene. V was clipped by 1 base and J by 2 bases, with 12 bases between them. The CDR3 DNA reads as TGTGCCAGCAGTGAAGAGGGGGGGCTGCCTGGAAACACCATATATTTT. Translating it yields CASSEEGGLPGNTIYF.

In its sample, this clonotype was seen many times. The chain has TRBV5-4 and TRBJ2-7, with TRBD1 matching 7 bases. The CDR3 runs 14 residues. In germline, CDR1 is SGHNT, CDR2 YYREEE (reference sequence). V was pared by 4 bases and J by 3 bases, with 7 bases of the junction left unmatched. The chain's CDR3 is CASSRWTGDYEQYF. CDR3 sequence (DNA): TGTGCCAGCAGCCGATGGACAGGAGACTACGAGCAGTACTTC.

The chain recombines TRBV2 with TRBJ1-1; the D is unclear. The V gene lost 2 bases and the J gene lost 2 bases, with 0 bases spanning the gap. CDR3 length: 11 amino acids. CDR1 is SNHLY, CDR2 FYNNEI, per germline. The CDR3: CASSENTEAFF. DNA for the CDR3: TGTGCCAGCAGTGAAAACACTGAAGCTTTCTTT.

This clonotype was detected ten times or more. V usage is TRBV2 and J usage is TRBJ2-3, with TRBD2 identical over 11 bases. Trimming cost V 7 bases and J 1 base; bases outside gene matches: 7. The CDR3 loop spans 16 amino acids. Germline CDR1 SNHLY, CDR2 FYNNEI. CDR3 residues: CASMILAGGRTDTQYF. In nucleotides, the CDR3 is TGTGCCAGCATGATCCTAGCGGGGGGACGCACAGATACGCAGTATTTT.

This clonotype was recorded at least ten times. The chain joins TRBV11-2 to TRBJ2-4; D possibly matches TRBD1 or TRBD2 (5 bases each). Germline V gene lookup returns CDR1 SGHAT and CDR2 FQNNGV. The V and J ends lost 0 bases and 9 bases respectively, with 12 bases between them. The CDR3 extends over 14 amino acids. CDR3 bases: TGTGCCAGCAGCTTAGATTCAGGGACGGCCATTCAGTACTTC. Translating it yields CASSLDSGTAIQYF.

There are many counts of this clonotype. The J gene is TRBJ1-2, the V gene TRBV20-1; maybe TRBD1 (6 bases). This CDR3 has 13 amino acids. From germline, CDR1 is DFQATT and CDR2 SNEGSKA (reference sequence). Trimming left V 3 bases short and J 5 bases short, with 13 bases between. As DNA, the CDR3 is TGCAGTGCTAGTAGCGGGACAAGTTATGGCTACACCTTC. Protein product: CSASSGTSYGYTF.